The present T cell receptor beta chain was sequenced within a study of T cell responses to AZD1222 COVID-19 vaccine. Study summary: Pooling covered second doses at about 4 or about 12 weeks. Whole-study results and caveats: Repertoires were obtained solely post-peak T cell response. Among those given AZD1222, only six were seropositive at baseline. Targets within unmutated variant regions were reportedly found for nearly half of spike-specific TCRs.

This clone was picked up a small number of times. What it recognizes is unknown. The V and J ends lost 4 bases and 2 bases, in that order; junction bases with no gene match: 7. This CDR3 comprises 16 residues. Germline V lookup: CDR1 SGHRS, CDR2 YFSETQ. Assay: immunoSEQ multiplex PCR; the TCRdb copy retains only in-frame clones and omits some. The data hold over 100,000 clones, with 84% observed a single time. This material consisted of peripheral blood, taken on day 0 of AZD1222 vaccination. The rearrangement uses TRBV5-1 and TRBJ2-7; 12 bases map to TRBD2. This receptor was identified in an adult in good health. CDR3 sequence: CASSPRTSGNPYEQYF. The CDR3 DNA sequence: TGCGCCAGCAGCCCTCGGACTAGCGGGAACCCCTACGAGCAGTACTTC.